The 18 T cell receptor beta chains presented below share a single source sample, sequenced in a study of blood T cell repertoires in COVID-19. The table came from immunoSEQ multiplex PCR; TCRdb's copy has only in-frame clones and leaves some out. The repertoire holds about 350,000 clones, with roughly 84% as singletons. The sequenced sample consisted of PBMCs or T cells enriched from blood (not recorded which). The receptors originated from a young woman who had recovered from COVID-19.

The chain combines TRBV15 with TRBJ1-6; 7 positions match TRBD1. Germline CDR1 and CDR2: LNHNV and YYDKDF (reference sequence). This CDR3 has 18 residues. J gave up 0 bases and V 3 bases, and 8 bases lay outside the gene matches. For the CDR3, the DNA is TGTGCCACCAGCAGGTCAGGACAGGCCAGCTCCTATAATTCACCCCTCCACTTT. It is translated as CATSRSGQASSYNSPLHF.

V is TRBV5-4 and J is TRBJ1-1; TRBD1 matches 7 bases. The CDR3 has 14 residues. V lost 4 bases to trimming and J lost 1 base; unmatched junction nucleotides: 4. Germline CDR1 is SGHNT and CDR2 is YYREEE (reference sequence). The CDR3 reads CASSRNRGNTEAFF. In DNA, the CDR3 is TGTGCCAGCAGCCGCAACAGGGGGAACACTGAAGCTTTCTTT.

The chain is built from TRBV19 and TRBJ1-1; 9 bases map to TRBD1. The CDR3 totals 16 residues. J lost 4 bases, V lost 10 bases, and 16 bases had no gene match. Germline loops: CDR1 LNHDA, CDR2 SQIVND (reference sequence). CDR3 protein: CATLGGGQGLRTEAFF. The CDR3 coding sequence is TGTGCCACCCTAGGCGGGGGACAGGGACTGCGCACTGAAGCTTTCTTT.

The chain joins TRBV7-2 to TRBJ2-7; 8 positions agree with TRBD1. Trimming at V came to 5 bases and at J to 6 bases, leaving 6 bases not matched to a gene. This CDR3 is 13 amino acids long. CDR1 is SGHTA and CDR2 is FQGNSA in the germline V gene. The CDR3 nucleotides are TGTGCCAGCAGCAAGGACAGGGTGGTCGAGCAGTACTTC. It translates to CASSKDRVVEQYF. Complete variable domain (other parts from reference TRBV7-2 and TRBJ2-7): GAGVSQSPSNKVTEKGKDVELRCDPISGHTALYWYRQSLGQGLEFLIYFQGNSAPDKSGLPSDRFSAERTGGSVSTLTIQRTQQEDSAVYLCASSKDRVVEQYFGPGTRLTVT.

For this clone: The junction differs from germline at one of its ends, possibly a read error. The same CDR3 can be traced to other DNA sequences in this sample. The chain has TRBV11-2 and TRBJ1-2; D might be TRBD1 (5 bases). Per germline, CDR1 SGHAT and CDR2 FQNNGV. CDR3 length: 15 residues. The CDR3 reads CASSLEAGTNYGYTF. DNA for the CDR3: TGTGCCAGCAGCTTAGAGGCAGGGACTAACTATGGCTATACCTTC.

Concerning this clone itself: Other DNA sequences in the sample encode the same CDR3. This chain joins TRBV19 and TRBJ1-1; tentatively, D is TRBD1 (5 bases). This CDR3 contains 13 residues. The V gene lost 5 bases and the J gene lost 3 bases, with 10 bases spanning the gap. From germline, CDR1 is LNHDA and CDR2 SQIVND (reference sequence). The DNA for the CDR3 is TGTGCCAGTAGTGTTAAAGGGGACACTGAAGCTTTCTTT. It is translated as CASSVKGDTEAFF.

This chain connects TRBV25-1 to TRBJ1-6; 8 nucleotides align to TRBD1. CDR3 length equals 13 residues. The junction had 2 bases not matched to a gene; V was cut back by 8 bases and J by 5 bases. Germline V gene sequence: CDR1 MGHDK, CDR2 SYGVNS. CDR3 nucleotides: TGTGCCAGCGCAGGGGGCAATAATTCACCCCTCCACTTT. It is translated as CASAGGNNSPLHF. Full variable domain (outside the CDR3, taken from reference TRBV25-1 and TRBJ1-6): EADIYQTPRYLVIGTGKKITLECSQTMGHDKMYWYQQDPGMELHLIHYSYGVNSTEKGDLSSESTVSRIRTEHFPLTLESARPSHTSQYLCASAGGNNSPLHFGNGTRLTVT.

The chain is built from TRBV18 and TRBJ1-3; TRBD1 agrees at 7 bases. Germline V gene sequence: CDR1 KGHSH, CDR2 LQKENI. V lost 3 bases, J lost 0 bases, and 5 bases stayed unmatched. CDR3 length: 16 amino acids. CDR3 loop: CASSPFDRASGNTIYF. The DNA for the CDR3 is TGTGCCAGCTCACCGTTCGACAGGGCCTCTGGAAACACCATATATTTT.

The CDR3 DNA is TGTGCCAGCAGCTTCTCTATTACCGGGGAGCTGTTTTTT. Its protein product is CASSFSITGELFF. The chain is built from TRBV7-8 and TRBJ2-2; no clear D. This CDR3 spans 13 amino acids. The germline V and J ends were trimmed by 3 bases and 5 bases, with 7 bases remaining between them. Germline lookup yields CDR1 SGHVS and CDR2 FQNEAQ.

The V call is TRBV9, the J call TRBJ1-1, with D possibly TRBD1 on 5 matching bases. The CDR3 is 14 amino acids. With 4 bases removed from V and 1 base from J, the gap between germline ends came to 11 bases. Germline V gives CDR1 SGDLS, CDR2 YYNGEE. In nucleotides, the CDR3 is TGTGCCAGCAGCCCCCAGGACAAGAACACTGAAGCTTTCTTT. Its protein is CASSPQDKNTEAFF.

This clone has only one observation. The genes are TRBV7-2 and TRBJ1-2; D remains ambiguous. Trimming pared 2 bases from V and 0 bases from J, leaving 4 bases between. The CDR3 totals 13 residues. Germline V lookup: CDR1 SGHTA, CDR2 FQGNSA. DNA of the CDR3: TGTGCCAGCAGCTTATACTCTAACTATGGCTACACCTTC. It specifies CASSLYSNYGYTF.

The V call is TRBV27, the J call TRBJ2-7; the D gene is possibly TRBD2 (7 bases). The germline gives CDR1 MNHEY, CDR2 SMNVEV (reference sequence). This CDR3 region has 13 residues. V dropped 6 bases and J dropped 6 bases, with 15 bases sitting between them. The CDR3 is CASSWKGGGEQYF. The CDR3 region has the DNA TGTGCCAGCAGCTGGAAAGGGGGGGGCGAGCAGTACTTC.

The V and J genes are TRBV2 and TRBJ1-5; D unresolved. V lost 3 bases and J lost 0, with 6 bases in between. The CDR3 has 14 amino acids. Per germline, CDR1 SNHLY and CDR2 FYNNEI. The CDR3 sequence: CASSDFPSNQPQHF. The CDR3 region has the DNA TGTGCCAGCAGTGACTTTCCTAGCAATCAGCCCCAGCATTTT.

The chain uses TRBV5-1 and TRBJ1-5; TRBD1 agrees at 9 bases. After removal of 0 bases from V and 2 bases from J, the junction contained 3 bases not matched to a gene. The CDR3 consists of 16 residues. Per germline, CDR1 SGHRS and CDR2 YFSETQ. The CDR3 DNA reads TGCGCCAGCAGCTTGGAGGGACAGGGAGGCAATCAGCCCCAGCATTTT. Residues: CASSLEGQGGNQPQHF. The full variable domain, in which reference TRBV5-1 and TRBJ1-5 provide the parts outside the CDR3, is KAGVTQTPRYLIKTRGQQVTLSCSPISGHRSVSWYQQTPGQGLQFLFEYFSETQRNKGNFPGRFSGRQFSNSRSEMNVSTLELGDSALYLCASSLEGQGGNQPQHFGDGTRLSIL.

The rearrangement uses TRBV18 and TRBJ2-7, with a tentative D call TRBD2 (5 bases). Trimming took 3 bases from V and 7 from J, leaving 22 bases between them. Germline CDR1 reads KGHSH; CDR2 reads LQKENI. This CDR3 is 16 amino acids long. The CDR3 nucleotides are TGTGCCAGCTCACCGACGGGAAAGGGCCCTGAGAGGGAGCAGTACTTC. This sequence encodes CASSPTGKGPEREQYF.

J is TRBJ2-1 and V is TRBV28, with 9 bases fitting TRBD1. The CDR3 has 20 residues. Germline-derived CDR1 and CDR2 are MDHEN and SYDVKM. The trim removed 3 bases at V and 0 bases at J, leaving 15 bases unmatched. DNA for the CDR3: TGTGCCAGCAGTTTCCTCGGACAGGGGTGGAAACCGAGCTCCTACAATGAGCAGTTCTTC. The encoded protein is CASSFLGQGWKPSSYNEQFF. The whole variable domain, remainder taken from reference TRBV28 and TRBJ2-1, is DVKVTQSSRYLVKRTGEKVFLECVQDMDHENMFWYRQDPGLGLRLIYFSYDVKMKEKGDIPEGYSVSREKKERFSLILESASTNQTSMYLCASSFLGQGWKPSSYNEQFFGPGTRLTVL.

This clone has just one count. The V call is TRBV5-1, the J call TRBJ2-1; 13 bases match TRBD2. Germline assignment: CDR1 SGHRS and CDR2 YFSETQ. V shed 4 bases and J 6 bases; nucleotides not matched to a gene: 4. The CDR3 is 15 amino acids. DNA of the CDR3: TGCGCCAGCAGCCTCCGACTAGCGGGAGGCAATGAGCAGTTCTTC. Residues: CASSLRLAGGNEQFF.

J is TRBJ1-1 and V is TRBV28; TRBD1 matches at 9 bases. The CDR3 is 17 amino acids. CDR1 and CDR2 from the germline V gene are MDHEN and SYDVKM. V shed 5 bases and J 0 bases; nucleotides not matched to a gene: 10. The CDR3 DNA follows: TGTGCCAGCAGTCCCGGACAGGGGTGGACAATGAACACTGAAGCTTTCTTT. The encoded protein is CASSPGQGWTMNTEAFF.